These 28 T cell receptor beta chains were all obtained from the same sample, sequenced in a study of shared clonotypes between healthy human individuals. Data came from immunoSEQ multiplex PCR; TCRdb stores just in-frame clones and leaves some out. Here the sample spans 1.4 million to 1.5 million clones, roughly 95% being singletons. Sequencing used naive CD4+ T cells sorted from blood. Subset described: CD45RA+ positively selected. These receptors came from a man younger than 40 in good health.

This chain uses TRBV27 with TRBJ2-2; 11 positions agree with TRBD2. Germline V CDR1 and CDR2: MNHEY, SMNVEV (reference sequence). The CDR3 has 16 residues. V lost 5 bases to trimming and J lost 5 bases; unmatched junction nucleotides: 7. The CDR3 here is CASSLASGRLTGELFF. As DNA, the CDR3 is TGTGCCAGCAGTCTAGCTAGCGGGAGGCTGACCGGGGAGCTGTTTTTT.

The rearrangement links TRBV9 to TRBJ2-2; D tentatively fits TRBD1 or TRBD2 (6 bases each). Germline V gene lookup returns CDR1 SGDLS and CDR2 YYNGEE. Trimming took 4 bases from V and 6 from J, leaving 13 bases between them. The CDR3 loop spans 14 amino acids. The CDR3 coding sequence is TGTGCCAGCAGCACAACCGGGGGCCCCGGGGAGCTGTTTTTT. It yields the protein CASSTTGGPGELFF.

This clone was recorded once. The J gene is TRBJ2-4, the V gene TRBV28, with 7 bases that match TRBD1. This CDR3 has 15 residues. Trimming removed 5 bases from V and 0 bases from J; junction bases left unmatched: 4. The germline gives CDR1 MDHEN, CDR2 SYDVKM. CDR3 sequence: CASSTRQGAKNIQYF. The CDR3 DNA reads TGTGCCAGCAGTACCCGACAGGGAGCCAAAAACATTCAGTACTTC.

J is TRBJ1-5 and V is TRBV11-2; a possible D gene is TRBD1 (6 bases). The CDR3 spans 17 residues. Between the trimmed V and J ends, which lost 1 base and 6 bases, there was a span of 19 bases. The germline CDR1 and CDR2 sequences are SGHAT and FQNNGV. The DNA for the CDR3 is TGTGCCAGCAGCTTAGTGGCCGGGGCAGGGGCTAGTCAGCCCCAGCATTTT. This translates into CASSLVAGAGASQPQHF.

The genes are TRBV5-6 and TRBJ2-7, with a possible D match to TRBD2 (5 bases). CDR3 size: 13 residues. CDR1 and CDR2 from the germline V gene are SGHDT and YYEEEE. V was trimmed by 2 bases and J by 4 bases, leaving 10 bases between them. The CDR3 nucleotides read TGTGCCAGCAGCTTAAGAGGGTTGTACGAGCAGTACTTC. It translates to CASSLRGLYEQYF.

The chain uses TRBV5-8 and TRBJ1-2, with no clear D. The CDR3 has 11 residues. V lost 4 bases and J 7 bases, leaving 8 bases between the germline ends. The germline V gene encodes CDR1 SGHTS and CDR2 YDEGEE. CDR3 sequence: CASSLALGYTF. CDR3 in DNA: TGTGCCAGCAGCCTCGCCCTTGGCTACACCTTC.

The rearrangement uses TRBV7-6 and TRBJ2-2; 11 nucleotides align to TRBD2. This CDR3 contains 14 residues. CDR1 and CDR2 from the germline V gene are SGHVS and FNYEAQ. V was clipped by 8 bases and J by 7 bases; unmatched bases: 6. The DNA of the CDR3 is TGTGCCAGCGGACTAGCGGGCTCCGGCGGGGAGCTGTTTTTT. Amino acids: CASGLAGSGGELFF. Full variable domain (outside the CDR3, taken from reference TRBV7-6 and TRBJ2-2): GAGVSQSPRYKVTKRGQDVALRCDPISGHVSLYWYRQALGQGPEFLTYFNYEAQQDKSGLPNDRFSAERPEGSISTLTIQRTEQRDSAMYRCASGLAGSGGELFFGEGSRLTVL.

The chain carries TRBV14 and TRBJ1-1; TRBD1 agrees at 7 bases. Germline trimming cut 4 bases from V and 6 bases from J; bases unmatched to any gene: 8. Looked up from germline, CDR1 is SGHDN and CDR2 is FVKESK. This CDR3 is 14 amino acids long. The CDR3 bases are TGTGCCAGCAGCCGTCAACAGGGGAGGCCTGAAGCTTTCTTT. Translating it yields CASSRQQGRPEAFF.

The chain joins TRBV7-9 to TRBJ1-5, with D possibly matching TRBD1 (6 bases). Trimming removed 2 bases from V and 4 bases from J, with 18 bases in between. The CDR3 consists of 17 residues. Germline CDR1 SEHNR, CDR2 FQNEAQ (reference sequence). CDR3 sequence reads: CASSLRDNAGRNQPQHF. CDR3 nucleotides: TGTGCCAGCAGCTTAAGGGACAACGCGGGGAGGAATCAGCCCCAGCATTTT.

V usage is TRBV9 and J usage is TRBJ2-1; D unresolved. Germline lookup yields CDR1 SGDLS and CDR2 YYNGEE. The V end was cut by 5 bases, the J end by 9 bases, with 15 bases between. The CDR3 consists of 13 residues. DNA of the CDR3: TGTGCCAGCAGTCGAATAGTGTTGGGTGAGCAGTTCTTC. Residues: CASSRIVLGEQFF.

The chain employs TRBV9 and TRBJ2-6; maybe TRBD1 (5 bases). The germline gives CDR1 SGDLS, CDR2 YYNGEE. Trimming took 4 bases from V and 2 from J, leaving 22 bases between them. The length of the CDR3 is 19 residues. For the CDR3, the DNA is TGTGCCAGCAGCCCCCGAGTGGACACCCCCTTGCCTGGGGCCAACGTCCTGACTTTC. This sequence encodes CASSPRVDTPLPGANVLTF.

The rearrangement links TRBV19 to TRBJ2-1, with D tentatively TRBD1 or TRBD2 (6 bases each). The CDR3 extends over 12 amino acids. V was trimmed by 7 bases and J by 7 bases, leaving 11 bases between them. Germline CDR1 reads LNHDA; CDR2 reads SQIVND (reference sequence). Here the CDR3 DNA reads TGTGCCAGTAATGGGGGGCATAATGAGCAGTTCTTC. Translated: CASNGGHNEQFF.

This clone is a singleton in its sample. This sequence joins TRBV28 and TRBJ2-7; no reliable D call. V was clipped by 8 bases and J by 7 bases, with 18 bases between them. CDR3 size: 13 residues. Germline CDR1 and CDR2: MDHEN and SYDVKM. CDR3: CASGPDRLREQYF. CDR3 nucleotides: TGTGCCAGCGGGCCGGACCGCTTGAGGGAGCAGTACTTC.

J is TRBJ2-1 and V is TRBV5-5, with 15 bases fitting TRBD2. The V and J ends lost 3 bases and 1 base, in that order; junction bases with no gene match: 8. The length of the CDR3 is 19 residues. CDR1 is SGHKS and CDR2 is YYEKEE in the germline V gene (reference sequence). The chain's CDR3 is CASSSEPGLAGGSYNEQFF. The CDR3 DNA sequence: TGTGCCAGCAGCTCCGAACCGGGACTAGCGGGAGGATCCTACAATGAGCAGTTCTTC. Complete variable domain (other parts from reference TRBV5-5 and TRBJ2-1): DAGVTQSPTHLIKTRGQQVTLRCSPISGHKSVSWYQQVLGQGPQFIFQYYEKEERGRGNFPDRFSARQFPNYSSELNVNALLLGDSALYLCASSSEPGLAGGSYNEQFFGPGTRLTVL.

The rearrangement joins TRBV11-2 to TRBJ2-3; 15 bases map to TRBD2. Germline V gene lookup returns CDR1 SGHAT and CDR2 FQNNGV. The ends lost 3 bases at V and 6 bases at J; junction bases unmatched: 4. The CDR3 runs to 16 residues. The DNA of the CDR3 is TGTGCCAGCAGCTTCGGACTAGCGGGAGGGCCCGATACGCAGTATTTT. Protein product: CASSFGLAGGPDTQYF.

Remarks on this clone: The sample holds other DNA sequences that translate to the same CDR3. The J gene is TRBJ2-3, the V gene TRBV18, with D unresolved. This CDR3 region has 11 residues. V lost 3 bases and J lost 6, with 4 bases in between. Germline CDR1 reads KGHSH; CDR2 reads LQKENI. This CDR3 is CASSPSDTQYF. As DNA, the CDR3 is TGTGCCAGCTCACCCTCGGATACGCAGTATTTT.

The CDR3 nucleotides read TGTGCCAGCAATAGAAACTACAATGAGCAGTTCTTC. This translates into CASNRNYNEQFF. The chain couples TRBV2 to TRBJ2-1; D gene ambiguous. Trimming removed 7 bases at V and 3 bases at J, with 7 bases between. CDR1 and CDR2 (germline): SNHLY, FYNNEI. This CDR3 has 12 amino acids.

The rearrangement uses TRBV5-1 and TRBJ2-1, with D possibly being TRBD2 (6 bases). The V end was cut by 4 bases, the J end by 3 bases, with 20 bases between. Germline loops: CDR1 SGHRS, CDR2 YFSETQ. This CDR3 is 17 amino acids long. The CDR3 DNA follows: TGCGCCAGCAGCCTTCGGTCCACGGGAGCAATCTACAATGAGCAGTTCTTC. It yields the protein CASSLRSTGAIYNEQFF.

As for this clone: The identical CDR3 is also encoded by other nucleotide sequences in the sample. The chain is built from TRBV18 and TRBJ2-1; D gene uncertain. The germline gives CDR1 KGHSH, CDR2 LQKENI. CDR3 length equals 14 residues. V lost 0 bases, J lost 0 bases, and 3 bases lay in between. The CDR3 region has the DNA TGTGCCAGCTCACCACCCAGCTCCTACAATGAGCAGTTCTTC. Protein product: CASSPPSSYNEQFF. Looking up the rest from reference TRBV18 and TRBJ2-1 gives the full variable domain: NAGVMQNPRHLVRRRGQEARLRCSPMKGHSHVYWYRQLPEEGLKFMVYLQKENIIDESGMPKERFSAEFPKEGPSILRIQQVVRGDSAAYFCASSPPSSYNEQFFGPGTRLTVL.

The rearrangement links TRBV6-4 to TRBJ2-6; no clear D gene. The V end was cut by 5 bases, the J end by 0 bases, with 14 bases between. The CDR3 spans 17 residues. Germline assignment: CDR1 MRHNA and CDR2 SNTAGT. The DNA of the CDR3 is TGTGCCAGCAGTCTCTATTTGGCCGGCTCTGGGGCCAACGTCCTGACTTTC. Protein product: CASSLYLAGSGANVLTF.

The table lists this clone with a count of one. The chain is built from TRBV27 and TRBJ2-1; D might be TRBD1 (6 bases). CDR1 MNHEY and CDR2 SMNVEV come from the germline V gene (reference sequence). The CDR3 contains 15 residues. V was clipped by 6 bases and J by 2 bases, with 14 bases between them. The DNA of the CDR3 is TGTGCCAGCAGCTATGACAGGCTGGCCTACAATGAGCAGTTCTTC. Translated, it gives CASSYDRLAYNEQFF.

In DNA form, the CDR3 reads TGTGCCAGCAGCTTAGGTTCAGGGAGGGAAAAACTGTTTTTT. Translation: CASSLGSGREKLFF. The chain combines TRBV7-2 with TRBJ1-4; weak D call: TRBD1 (5 bases). Trimming took 1 base from V and 8 from J, leaving 11 bases between them. This CDR3 comprises 14 residues. Germline CDR1 reads SGHTA; CDR2 reads FQGNSA.

The V gene is TRBV4-1, the J gene TRBJ2-1; a weak D match, TRBD2 (5 bases). The CDR3 runs to 16 residues. V lost 0 bases and J lost 4, with 13 bases in between. Germline lookup yields CDR1 MGHRA and CDR2 YSYEKL. The CDR3: CASSQEAAGRYNEQFF. The CDR3 coding sequence is TGCGCCAGCAGCCAAGAAGCTGCGGGCCGATACAATGAGCAGTTCTTC.

The count of this clone is one. The gene calls are TRBV28 and TRBJ1-4; TRBD1 matches 8 bases. J lost 7 bases, V lost 4 bases, and 5 bases had no gene match. Germline V gene lookup returns CDR1 MDHEN and CDR2 SYDVKM. The CDR3 is 14 residues long. DNA of the CDR3: TGTGCCAGCAGTTCTGGACAGGGTGGTGAAAAACTGTTTTTT. Its protein is CASSSGQGGEKLFF.

This chain joins TRBV19 and TRBJ1-2; TRBD1 matches at 8 bases. The CDR3 is made up of 13 amino acids. CDR1 and CDR2 (germline): LNHDA, SQIVND (reference sequence). V was pared by 3 bases and J by 4 bases, with 1 base of the junction left unmatched. This chain's CDR3 is CASSITGGYGYTF. Written as DNA, the CDR3 is TGTGCCAGTAGTATTACAGGGGGCTATGGCTACACCTTC.

Comment on this clone: Other DNA sequences in the same sample also yield this CDR3. This chain links TRBV6-5 with TRBJ1-2; D call uncertain. The CDR3 totals 14 residues. Germline values: CDR1 MNHEY, CDR2 SVGAGI. V was shortened by 3 bases and J by 6 bases, with 14 bases between the two germline ends. CDR3 DNA: TGTGCCAGCAGTTATACCCCTAGGAGGGATGGCTACACCTTC. Translated: CASSYTPRRDGYTF.

V and J are TRBV11-3 and TRBJ2-1, with a possible D match to TRBD2 (5 bases). V lost 1 base, J lost 0 bases, and 10 bases lay in between. Germline-derived CDR1 and CDR2 are SGHNT and YENEEA. The CDR3 sequence is 16 residues long. In DNA form, the CDR3 reads TGTGCCAGCAGCTTAGGCGGGTCTAGCTCCTACAATGAGCAGTTCTTC. Protein sequence: CASSLGGSSSYNEQFF.

J is TRBJ2-7 and V is TRBV2; perhaps TRBD1 as D (6 bases). Germline loops: CDR1 SNHLY, CDR2 FYNNEI. The V end was cut by 4 bases, the J end by 6 bases, with 16 bases between. The length of the CDR3 is 14 residues. The CDR3 region has the DNA TGTGCCAGCAGTGGCGAGCGGCAGGGGACCGAGCAGTACTTC. It codes for CASSGERQGTEQYF.